This T cell receptor (beta chain) derives from a study of cytomegalovirus exposure and HLA in healthy donors. This CDR3 spans 15 amino acids. The germline CDR1 and CDR2 sequences are SGHAT and FQDESV (reference sequence). The ends lost 4 bases at V and 3 bases at J; junction bases unmatched: 6. This clone was seen only once. The target antigen is unknown. General study points: In a later analysis, compared with equally common non-associated chains, HLA-associated beta chains were more expanded. A prior analysis recorded that most TCR beta V segments were productive about 87% or about 30% of the time.

Likely unrecorded immune exposures existed in these nominally healthy donors. PCR primers comprised 60 Vbeta and 13 Jbeta primers. Repertoires were generated with immunoSEQ multiplex PCR, while TCRdb's copy carries only in-frame clones and drops some. The data contain 97,000 or so clones, approximately 71% of them singletons. This sequence was found in a male donor in good health and CMV-seropositive. The sequenced sample consisted of PBMCs. V and J are TRBV11-1 and TRBJ2-1; 7 bases map to TRBD1. As DNA, the CDR3 is TGTGCCAGCAGCTCCGACAGGGTTTACTACAATGAGCAGTTCTTC. Translating it yields CASSSDRVYYNEQFF.